This T cell receptor beta chain was identified during a study of T cell responses to AZD1222 COVID-19 vaccine. Concerning this clone itself: The target antigen is unknown.

General study points: Recipients of two AZD1222 doses showed rising Spike-specific TCR breadth and depth. Repertoires were sampled only after the peak T cell response. The donors showed a predominance of white British ancestry and of females, with possible underestimation of clonal diversity.

Germline assignment: CDR1 SGHRS and CDR2 YFSETQ. The CDR3 contains 14 residues. Trimming removed 5 bases from V and 0 bases from J, with 9 bases in between. Sequencing used immunoSEQ multiplex PCR; TCRdb keeps in-frame clones, though not all of them. Among 90,000 to 100,000 clones listed, roughly 86% were seen once. The chain carries TRBV5-1 and TRBJ1-3; D unclear. This specimen consisted of peripheral blood, obtained 28 days after the second AZD1222 dose. This receptor was identified in an adult who received the AZD1222 COVID-19 vaccine. The CDR3 is CASRIGISGNTIYF. The CDR3, as DNA: TGCGCCAGCAGAATAGGGATCTCTGGAAACACCATATATTTT. Using reference TRBV5-1 and TRBJ1-3 for the parts outside the CDR3, the full variable domain is KAGVTQTPRYLIKTRGQQVTLSCSPISGHRSVSWYQQTPGQGLQFLFEYFSETQRNKGNFPGRFSGRQFSNSRSEMNVSTLELGDSALYLCASRIGISGNTIYFGEGSWLTVV.